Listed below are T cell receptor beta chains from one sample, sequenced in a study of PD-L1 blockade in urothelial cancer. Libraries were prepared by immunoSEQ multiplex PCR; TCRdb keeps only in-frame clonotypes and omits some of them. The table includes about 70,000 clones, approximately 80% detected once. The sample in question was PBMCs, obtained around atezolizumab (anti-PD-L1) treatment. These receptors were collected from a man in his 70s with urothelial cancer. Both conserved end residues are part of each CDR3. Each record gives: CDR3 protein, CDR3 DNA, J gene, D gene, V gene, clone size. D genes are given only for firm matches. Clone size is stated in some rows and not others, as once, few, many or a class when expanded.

cdr3_aa: CASSVSGGAVAGELFF
cdr3_nt: TGTGCCAGCAGCGTCTCAGGGGGCGCGGTTGCCGGGGAGCTGTTTTTT
j_call: TRBJ2-2
d_call: TRBD1
v_call: TRBV9
clone_size: NA

cdr3_aa: CASDRAPGSSYEQYF
cdr3_nt: TGTGCCAGCGACCGGGCACCGGGAAGCTCCTACGAGCAGTACTTC
j_call: TRBJ2-7
d_call: NA
v_call: TRBV5-5
clone_size: NA

cdr3_aa: CAWSPLQGAGRGYTF
cdr3_nt: TGTGCCTGGAGTCCCTTACAGGGGGCCGGTCGCGGCTACACCTTC
j_call: TRBJ1-2
d_call: TRBD1
v_call: TRBV30
clone_size: few

cdr3_aa: CASSGSPGGETQYF
cdr3_nt: TGTGCCAGCAGCGGATCCCCGGGTGGAGAGACCCAGTACTTC
j_call: TRBJ2-5
d_call: NA
v_call: TRBV5-4
clone_size: NA

cdr3_aa: CASSVGTGFYEQYF
cdr3_nt: TGTGCCAGCAGCGTGGGGACAGGGTTCTACGAGCAGTACTTC
j_call: TRBJ2-7
d_call: TRBD1
v_call: TRBV9
clone_size: once

cdr3_aa: CASSLRVAVASKETQYF
cdr3_nt: TGTGCCAGCAGCTTGCGCGTAGCGGTTGCGTCAAAAGAGACCCAGTACTTC
j_call: TRBJ2-5
d_call: NA
v_call: TRBV7-8
clone_size: NA

cdr3_aa: CASSLRNRGFYGYTF
cdr3_nt: TGTGCCAGCAGCTTGCGGAACAGGGGCTTCTATGGCTACACCTTC
j_call: TRBJ1-2
d_call: TRBD1
v_call: TRBV5-6
clone_size: NA

cdr3_aa: CASSPGTSETNEQFF
cdr3_nt: TGTGCCAGCAGCCCCGGGACTAGCGAAACCAATGAGCAGTTCTTC
j_call: TRBJ2-1
d_call: TRBD2
v_call: TRBV9
clone_size: few

cdr3_aa: CASSTGGAGETQYF
cdr3_nt: TGTGCCAGCAGCACAGGGGGCGCGGGAGAGACCCAGTACTTC
j_call: TRBJ2-5
d_call: TRBD1
v_call: TRBV6-1
clone_size: NA

cdr3_aa: CAISIGQGDTGELFF
cdr3_nt: TGTGCCATCAGCATAGGACAGGGTGACACCGGGGAGCTGTTTTTT
j_call: TRBJ2-2
d_call: TRBD1
v_call: TRBV10-3
clone_size: NA

cdr3_aa: CASRSSGGVETQYF
cdr3_nt: TGTGCCAGCAGATCCTCTGGGGGGGTAGAGACCCAGTACTTC
j_call: TRBJ2-5
d_call: TRBD2
v_call: TRBV6-1
clone_size: NA